This TCR beta chain was sequenced during a study of CD8 T cells in ankylosing spondylitis. TCRdb re-called the 5' RACE reads through MiXCR, storing one row per CDR3 protein. The data show about 250,000 distinct CDR3 sequences, with more than 20% seen just once and around 0.58% held by the top ten. The table lists this clonotype with many counts. Its specificity is unknown. Study results and caveats: Ankylosing spondylitis blood appeared to be characterized by a TCR beta motif of about 8 highly homologous variants.

V lost 4 bases, J lost 0 bases, and 4 bases stayed unmatched. Germline V gene sequence: CDR1 SGHRS, CDR2 YFSETQ. CDR3 size: 14 residues. The V and J genes are TRBV5-1 and TRBJ2-7, with 7 bases lining up with TRBD1. Sequencing was carried out using blood, either unsorted or a sorted T cell fraction (not recorded which). This clonotype was sampled from a male donor with ankylosing spondylitis or in good health (not recorded which). CDR3 DNA sequence: TGCGCCAGCAGCATTTGGACAGGCTCCTACGAGCAGTACTTC. The encoded protein is CASSIWTGSYEQYF.